The 14 T cell receptor beta chains listed next were all sequenced from one sample in a study of T cells in Graves' hyperthyroidism and ophthalmopathy. RNA transcripts yielded amplified TCR beta CDR3 regions. The TCR CDR3 first-round RT-PCR relied on the HTBI primer set. MiXCR was run by TCRdb on the multiplex PCR reads, yielding one entry per CDR3 protein. The data show roughly 380,000 distinct CDR3 sequences, with over 11% seen just once and 8% to 13% held by the top ten. Sequencing was done on a sample of blood. The receptors originated from an older woman with Graves' hyperthyroidism.

V is TRBV11-2 and J is TRBJ2-1; 13 bases are shared with TRBD2. V dropped 0 bases and J dropped 6; count of bases not matched to a gene: 5. CDR3 length equals 17 residues. Per the germline V gene, CDR1 is SGHAT and CDR2 is FQNNGV. CDR3 bases: TGTGCCAGCAGCTTAGATCGAGGACTAGCGGGAGCCAATGAGCAGTTCTTC. Its translation is CASSLDRGLAGANEQFF.

This clonotype was picked up a small number of times. V usage is TRBV11-3 and J usage is TRBJ1-6; D possibly corresponds to TRBD1 (5 bases). CDR3 length: 17 residues. The V gene lost 1 base and the J gene lost 3 bases, with 13 bases spanning the gap. The V gene's germline CDR1 is SGHNT and CDR2 YENEEA. The CDR3 DNA reads as TGTGCCAGCAGCTTAGTTTCAGGGATGCGCTATAATTCACCCCTCCACTTT. Protein product: CASSLVSGMRYNSPLHF.

This clonotype was detected ten times or more. This chain uses TRBV5-6 with TRBJ2-7; a possible D gene is TRBD2 (6 bases). Germline V gives CDR1 SGHDT, CDR2 YYEEEE. V lost 1 base to trimming and J lost 4 bases, with 12 bases between them. This CDR3 has 14 residues. In DNA form, the CDR3 reads TGTGCCAGCAGCTTGTCGCTAGCGAGTTACGAGCAGTACTTC. It is translated as CASSLSLASYEQYF. Variable domain in full (rest from reference TRBV5-6 and TRBJ2-7): DAGVTQSPTHLIKTRGQQVTLRCSPKSGHDTVSWYQQALGQGPQFIFQYYEEEERQRGNFPDRFSGHQFPNYSSELNVNALLLGDSALYLCASSLSLASYEQYFGPGTRLTVT.

This CDR3 is CATSDFSGEQFF. The CDR3, as DNA: TGTGCCACCAGTGATTTTTCTGGCGAGCAGTTCTTC. The chain has TRBV24-1 and TRBJ2-1; D remains unclear. This CDR3 comprises 12 residues. V was cut by 1 base and J by 10 bases, with 7 bases left in between. Germline CDR1 is KGHDR and CDR2 is SFDVKD.

The chain joins TRBV9 to TRBJ1-1, with D possibly being TRBD1 (5 bases). The V gene's germline CDR1 is SGDLS and CDR2 YYNGEE. Trimming stripped 0 bases from V and 4 bases from J, with 7 bases between. CDR3 size: 13 residues. This CDR3 reads CASSVGQITEAFF. CDR3 DNA: TGTGCCAGCAGCGTAGGACAGATCACTGAAGCTTTCTTT.

This clonotype was observed at least ten times. The rearrangement joins TRBV7-9 to TRBJ1-2; D call uncertain. Trimming took off 0 bases at V and 4 bases at J, with 21 bases between the two ends. CDR3 length: 18 amino acids. The germline V gene encodes CDR1 SEHNR and CDR2 FQNEAQ (reference sequence). The CDR3 region is CASSLARNRTPRPYGYTF. The CDR3 coding sequence is TGTGCCAGCAGCTTAGCCCGAAACCGAACGCCAAGACCCTATGGCTACACCTTC.

This clonotype was observed at least ten times. The CDR3 DNA reads TGCGCCAGCAGCTTCCAACTAGCGGGGGAGAATGAGCAGTTCTTC. This encodes CASSFQLAGENEQFF. The rearrangement joins TRBV5-1 to TRBJ2-1; 11 bases fit TRBD2. The CDR3 length is 15 residues. The germline V gene encodes CDR1 SGHRS and CDR2 YFSETQ. With 2 bases clipped from V and 7 bases from J, the junction kept 5 bases outside the gene matches.

The sample holds many counts of this clonotype. This sequence joins TRBV2 and TRBJ2-5; D possibly corresponds to TRBD1 (6 bases). V lost 1 base to trimming and J lost 4 bases, with 16 bases between them. From germline, CDR1 is SNHLY and CDR2 FYNNEI. The CDR3 is made up of 16 amino acids. CDR3 protein: CASSEGGQGSGETQYF. CDR3 sequence (DNA): TGTGCCAGCAGTGAAGGAGGGCAGGGGAGCGGAGAGACCCAGTACTTC. Full variable domain (rest looked up from reference TRBV2 and TRBJ2-5): EPEVTQTPSHQVTQMGQEVILRCVPISNHLYFYWYRQILGQKVEFLVSFYNNEISEKSEIFDDQFSVERPDGSNFTLKIRSTKLEDSAMYFCASSEGGQGSGETQYFGPGTRLLVL.

This clonotype was detected many times. The V call is TRBV4-1, the J call TRBJ2-5; 7 bases are shared with TRBD2. J lost 1 base, V lost 1 base, and 6 bases had no gene match. This CDR3 contains 16 residues. Germline V CDR1 and CDR2: MGHRA, YSYEKL. The DNA for the CDR3 is TGCGCCAGCAGCCAAGTGGCGGGAGTCCCCCAAGAGACCCAGTACTTC. The encoded protein is CASSQVAGVPQETQYF.

This clonotype was recorded a few times. The J gene is TRBJ1-2, the V gene TRBV19, with 7 positions matching TRBD1. J was trimmed by 1 base and V by 6 bases; bases with no gene match: 8. Germline CDR1 LNHDA, CDR2 SQIVND (reference sequence). This CDR3 is built from 15 residues. CDR3 nucleotide sequence: TGTGCCAGTAGACAACAGGGGCCTCGTAACTATGGCTACACCTTC. Protein: CASRQQGPRNYGYTF.

As regards this clonotype: A much larger clone lies one base from this, so it may be a read error. For the CDR3, the DNA is TGTGCCACCAGTGAGTCACCATCACCCCCCTACGAGCAGTACTTC. Protein: CATSESPSPPYEQYF. The chain joins TRBV10-3 to TRBJ2-7; D is undetermined. The CDR3 extends over 15 amino acids. Germline-derived CDR1 and CDR2 are ENHRY and SYGVKD.

This clonotype came up many times. The rearrangement links TRBV2 to TRBJ2-7; D is perhaps TRBD2 (6 bases). The ends were cut back, 2 bases at V and 3 bases at J, with 14 bases in the middle. Germline V gives CDR1 SNHLY, CDR2 FYNNEI. The CDR3 is made up of 15 amino acids. CDR3 region: CASSESGVRGYEQYF. CDR3 DNA sequence: TGTGCCAGCAGTGAATCGGGGGTGCGGGGCTACGAGCAGTACTTC.

In its sample, this clonotype was seen many times. This chain links TRBV3-1 with TRBJ1-1, with 8 nucleotides matching TRBD1. V lost 5 bases to trimming and J lost 4 bases; unmatched junction nucleotides: 12. This CDR3 is built from 16 residues. Germline CDR1 LGHDT, CDR2 YNNKEL (reference sequence). This CDR3 reads CASSNPGTGFGTEAFF. The CDR3 DNA follows: TGTGCCAGCAGCAACCCCGGGACAGGATTCGGCACTGAAGCTTTCTTT.

The table lists this clonotype with a few counts. This chain connects TRBV19 to TRBJ2-1; 13 bases align to TRBD2. V was pared by 6 bases and J by 3 bases, with 5 bases of the junction left unmatched. Germline assignment: CDR1 LNHDA and CDR2 SQIVND (reference sequence). The CDR3 consists of 16 residues. The CDR3 is CASRRTSGSGYNEQFF. The CDR3 region has the DNA TGTGCCAGTAGACGGACTAGCGGGAGTGGCTACAATGAGCAGTTCTTC.